Below are 20 T cell receptor beta chains sequenced from a single sample in a study of cytomegalovirus exposure and HLA in healthy donors. PCR primers comprised 60 Vbeta and 13 Jbeta primers. Profiling relied on immunoSEQ multiplex PCR, and the TCRdb table lists in-frame clones only, not all of them. Among 100,000 to 150,000 clones listed, around 75% were seen once. The specimen sequenced was PBMCs. The receptors derive from a woman between 45 and 60 years old in good health and CMV-seronegative.

The J gene is TRBJ2-7, the V gene TRBV13; a possible D gene is TRBD2 (7 bases). The CDR3 has 16 residues. With 4 bases removed from V and 0 bases from J, the gap between germline ends came to 16 bases. Germline V gives CDR1 PRHDT, CDR2 FYEKMQ (reference sequence). For the CDR3, the DNA is TGTGCCAGCAGCTCTTTGGGGGGCGGGAGCTCCTACGAGCAGTACTTC. This gives the protein CASSSLGGGSSYEQYF.

This clone was seen only once. The chain employs TRBV19 and TRBJ2-1, with 7 bases aligning to TRBD2. This CDR3 is 16 amino acids long. CDR1 is LNHDA, CDR2 SQIVND, per germline (reference sequence). With 3 bases clipped from V and 4 bases from J, the junction kept 9 bases outside the gene matches. The chain's CDR3 is CASSMRTQAGYNEQFF. CDR3 coding DNA: TGTGCCAGTAGTATGCGCACCCAAGCGGGATACAATGAGCAGTTCTTC.

The chain has TRBV18 and TRBJ1-3, with 7 bases matching TRBD1. V shed 3 bases, J shed 1 base, and the junction held 6 bases outside the gene matches. Germline CDR1 and CDR2: KGHSH and LQKENI. The CDR3 length is 16 residues. In nucleotides, the CDR3 is TGTGCCAGCTCACCGTCCCGGGACAGATCTGGAAACACCATATATTTT. Amino acid sequence: CASSPSRDRSGNTIYF.

The chain is built from TRBV15 and TRBJ2-7, with 9 bases matching TRBD1. The CDR3 is 15 amino acids. CDR1 and CDR2 from the germline V gene are LNHNV and YYDKDF (reference sequence). Trimming cost V 5 bases and J 6 bases; bases outside gene matches: 11. The CDR3 is CATSHPLGTGFEQYF. The CDR3 coding sequence is TGTGCCACCAGCCATCCCTTGGGGACAGGGTTCGAGCAGTACTTC.

The chain carries TRBV18 and TRBJ2-5, with TRBD1 identical over 7 bases. The CDR3 extends over 15 amino acids. Germline V gives CDR1 KGHSH, CDR2 LQKENI. Losses at the gene ends were 2 bases for V and 5 bases for J; bases not matched to a gene: 8. CDR3 sequence reads: CASSPTRQGRETQYF. The DNA of the CDR3 is TGTGCCAGCTCACCAACGAGACAGGGTCGGGAGACCCAGTACTTC.

The gene calls are TRBV4-3 and TRBJ1-2; tentatively, D is TRBD1 (5 bases). The germline V gene has CDR1 LGHNA and CDR2 YSLEER. V was clipped by 0 bases and J by 2 bases, with 7 bases between them. This CDR3 comprises 14 residues. CDR3: CASSQDRQNYGYTF. DNA of the CDR3: TGCGCCAGCAGCCAAGATAGACAGAACTATGGCTACACCTTC.

Here the CDR3 DNA reads TGTGCCAGTAGTATCCCGGGACTAGCGGACTACGAGCAGTACTTC. Translation: CASSIPGLADYEQYF. V and J are TRBV19 and TRBJ2-7; 11 nucleotides agree with TRBD2. Germline assignment: CDR1 LNHDA and CDR2 SQIVND (reference sequence). CDR3 length equals 15 residues. Losses at the gene ends were 3 bases for V and 3 bases for J; bases not matched to a gene: 4.

This chain joins TRBV7-8 and TRBJ1-5; a weak D match, TRBD1 (6 bases). Germline V gives CDR1 SGHVS, CDR2 FQNEAQ. Between the trimmed V and J ends, which lost 10 bases and 5 bases, there was a span of 18 bases. The CDR3 has 14 amino acids. In DNA form, the CDR3 reads TGTGCCATCCACCAAGGACAGCGATATCAGCCCCAGCATTTT. It codes for CAIHQGQRYQPQHF.

This rearrangement joins TRBV5-1 to TRBJ2-2, with D possibly being TRBD2 (5 bases). In germline, CDR1 is SGHRS, CDR2 YFSETQ. Trimming removed 4 bases at V and 6 bases at J, with 13 bases between. This CDR3 has 14 amino acids. The CDR3 reads CASSDRTGSGELFF. The DNA of the CDR3 is TGCGCCAGCAGCGACCGGACTGGTTCCGGGGAGCTGTTTTTT.

The genes are TRBV7-9 and TRBJ2-2, with 8 bases fitting TRBD1. Germline lookup yields CDR1 SEHNR and CDR2 FQNEAQ (reference sequence). The junction had 11 bases not matched to a gene; V was cut back by 5 bases and J by 0 bases. CDR3 length equals 18 residues. CDR3 in DNA: TGTGCCAGCAGCGTGACCAGGGGGCAGTACGCGAACACCGGGGAGCTGTTTTTT. Residues: CASSVTRGQYANTGELFF.

The chain carries TRBV6-5 and TRBJ2-3; unclear D gene. Looked up from germline, CDR1 is MNHEY and CDR2 is SVGAGI. CDR3 length equals 12 residues. V was cut by 6 bases and J by 6 bases, with 10 bases left in between. The DNA for the CDR3 is TGTGCCAGCAGAGCCACTTGGGATACGCAGTATTTT. Translation: CASRATWDTQYF.

This chain links TRBV10-3 with TRBJ2-7, with D possibly being TRBD1 (5 bases). Per germline, CDR1 ENHRY and CDR2 SYGVKD. The CDR3 spans 15 residues. Between the trimmed V and J ends, which lost 10 bases and 4 bases, there was a span of 23 bases. The CDR3 is CATAQGHGHAYEQYF. Here the CDR3 DNA reads TGTGCCACGGCGCAGGGCCATGGTCATGCTTACGAGCAGTACTTC.

The chain carries TRBV14 and TRBJ2-1, with TRBD2 matching 9 bases. Losses at the gene ends were 0 bases for V and 5 bases for J; bases not matched to a gene: 5. This CDR3 is 16 amino acids long. Germline CDR1 and CDR2: SGHDN and FVKESK. The CDR3 loop is CASSQESTSGHNEQFF. The CDR3 region has the DNA TGTGCCAGCAGCCAAGAATCGACTAGCGGACACAATGAGCAGTTCTTC.

This sequence joins TRBV15 and TRBJ2-7, with D perhaps matching TRBD2 (6 bases). The CDR3 is 14 amino acids. Trimming shortened V by 5 bases and J by 5 bases, and 16 bases separated the two germline ends. Germline V gene sequence: CDR1 LNHNV, CDR2 YYDKDF (reference sequence). CDR3 DNA sequence: TGTGCCACCAGCCCGGGACTTTCGTACGACGAGCAGTACTTC. This codes for CATSPGLSYDEQYF.

This clone showed up just once. The chain joins TRBV4-1 to TRBJ2-3, with 8 bases identical to TRBD1. Trimming took 2 bases from V and 2 from J; bases not matched to a gene: 15. The CDR3 has 19 residues. The germline V gene encodes CDR1 MGHRA and CDR2 YSYEKL. CDR3 residues: CASSQPLTGVGTPTDTQYF. CDR3 bases: TGCGCCAGCAGCCAACCCCTGACAGGGGTCGGGACCCCCACAGATACGCAGTATTTT.

The chain joins TRBV4-2 to TRBJ2-7; D remains unclear. The CDR3 spans 13 residues. V dropped 3 bases and J dropped 0 bases, with 6 bases sitting between them. The V gene's germline CDR1 is LGHNA and CDR2 YNFKEQ. CDR3 sequence reads: CASSQSGSYEQYF. CDR3 DNA sequence: TGTGCCAGCAGCCAGAGTGGCTCCTACGAGCAGTACTTC.

This chain joins TRBV7-9 and TRBJ2-1; TRBD2 matches at 10 bases. This CDR3 contains 15 residues. Germline loops: CDR1 SEHNR, CDR2 FQNEAQ (reference sequence). Trimming removed 3 bases from V and 7 bases from J; junction bases left unmatched: 6. The CDR3 sequence is CASSLTSGRANEQFF. The CDR3 nucleotides are TGTGCCAGCAGCTTGACCAGCGGGAGGGCAAATGAGCAGTTCTTC.

This sequence joins TRBV28 and TRBJ2-7, with 9 bases identical to TRBD2. The CDR3 consists of 15 residues. The ends lost 3 bases at V and 2 bases at J; junction bases unmatched: 5. The germline V gene encodes CDR1 MDHEN and CDR2 SYDVKM. The CDR3 nucleotides are TGTGCCAGCAGTTTGGGTTCTAGCGGGACCTACGAGCAGTACTTC. It specifies CASSLGSSGTYEQYF.

This clone turned up a few times. The chain combines TRBV18 with TRBJ2-3; no definite D call. In germline, CDR1 is KGHSH, CDR2 LQKENI. There are 16 residues in the CDR3. The germline V and J ends were trimmed by 0 bases and 2 bases, with 12 bases remaining between them. Here the CDR3 DNA reads TGTGCCAGCTCACCACCGGCCCAGGCGACCACAGATACGCAGTATTTT. As protein: CASSPPAQATTDTQYF. Combining the CDR3 with reference TRBV18 and TRBJ2-3 gives the whole variable domain NAGVMQNPRHLVRRRGQEARLRCSPMKGHSHVYWYRQLPEEGLKFMVYLQKENIIDESGMPKERFSAEFPKEGPSILRIQQVVRGDSAAYFCASSPPAQATTDTQYFGPGTRLTVL.

On this clone itself: Relative to the germline gene, one junction end is altered; a read error may explain this. The rearrangement links TRBV7-9 to TRBJ2-1; TRBD2 matches 9 bases. Looked up from germline, CDR1 is SEHNR and CDR2 is FQNEAQ (reference sequence). This CDR3 has 18 residues. The CDR3, as DNA: TGTTCCAGCAGCGAAACGACTAGCGGTAAGCCCCCCTACAATGAGCAGTTCTTC. Translation gives CSSSETTSGKPPYNEQFF.